This T cell receptor (beta chain) was captured in a study of blood T cell repertoires in COVID-19. Background on the study: Samples of COVID-19 (acute and convalescent) were obtained from the United States, Italy and Spain. PBMCs, B-cell-depleted T cells, or T cells provided the cDNA or gDNA that made up the material.

The authors' processing: Reference gene primer amplification yielded estimated nucleated cell counts. The method was immunoSEQ multiplex PCR; TCRdb's version includes in-frame clones alone and lacks a portion of them. V and J calls plus clone size are reproduced from that table; the DNA served to infer D and trimming. Of about 31,000 clones in the sample, approximately 88% were seen once. This clone was seen only a few times. The CDR3 totals 17 residues. Deletions cut 5 bases from V and 0 bases from J, with 20 bases between. Germline-derived CDR1 and CDR2 are SGHNT and YYREEE (reference sequence). The source is a woman between 35 and 50 years old with active or convalescent COVID-19. Sequencing was performed on peripheral blood. J is TRBJ2-5 and V is TRBV5-4; TRBD2 is a possible D gene (5 bases). CDR3 residues: CASSPLPRESYQETQYF. The CDR3 DNA reads TGTGCCAGCAGTCCCCTCCCCCGGGAAAGTTACCAAGAGACCCAGTACTTC.